This passage covers 5 T cell receptor beta chains from one sample sequenced in a study of CD4 T cells in relation to SARS-CoV-2 and coronaviruses. Sequencing used immunoSEQ multiplex PCR; TCRdb keeps in-frame clones, though not all of them. The sample contains about 38,000 clones, around four fifths of which appear only once. Their antigen targets remain unknown. The source material was memory CD4+ T cells from PBMCs, cultured in vitro. The receptor source for this set is an adult with COVID-19.

To note about this clone: The junction shows a germline mismatch at one end, possibly a read error. The chain couples TRBV3-1 (or the pseudogene TRBV3-2) to TRBJ2-7, with 7 bases that match TRBD1. Germline CDR1 and CDR2: LGHDT and YNNKEL (reference sequence). The CDR3 consists of 16 residues. This chain's CDR3 is CASSQEMGQNSYEQYF. CDR3 in DNA: TGTGCCAGCAGTCAAGAGATGGGACAGAACTCCTACGAGCAGTACTTC.

This clone was observed a handful of times. V usage is TRBV19 and J usage is TRBJ2-1; D is possibly TRBD2 (5 bases). The CDR3 runs 12 residues. Per germline, CDR1 LNHDA and CDR2 SQIVND (reference sequence). V was trimmed by 7 bases and J by 11 bases, leaving 15 bases between them. The CDR3 DNA reads TGTGCCAGTACCTACCGGGAAGGAAAGCAGTTCTTC. It specifies CASTYREGKQFF.

Here the CDR3 DNA reads TGTGCCAGCAGTTTGGTGGGGCAGCCCCAGCATTTT. Amino acids: CASSLVGQPQHF. V usage is TRBV28 and J usage is TRBJ1-5; D call uncertain. V was trimmed by 3 bases and J by 7 bases, leaving 7 bases between them. Looked up from germline, CDR1 is MDHEN and CDR2 is SYDVKM. The CDR3 is 12 residues long.

This clone has just a few counts. The chain couples TRBV28 to TRBJ1-1; 7 nucleotides align to TRBD1. With V trimmed by 6 bases and J by 3 bases, 4 bases remained unmatched. CDR3 length: 13 residues. Per the germline V gene, CDR1 is MDHEN and CDR2 is SYDVKM. The CDR3 reads CASRTGLDTEAFF. The DNA for the CDR3 is TGTGCCAGCAGGACAGGGTTAGACACTGAAGCTTTCTTT.

This sequence joins TRBV15 and TRBJ1-1; TRBD1 matches at 7 bases. Germline V gene sequence: CDR1 LNHNV, CDR2 YYDKDF (reference sequence). The CDR3 has 15 amino acids. With V trimmed by 3 bases and J by 3 bases, 7 bases remained unmatched. The CDR3 nucleotides are TGTGCCACCAGCAGTCAAAGGGGACAGCACACTGAAGCTTTCTTT. As protein: CATSSQRGQHTEAFF.